What follows is one TCR beta chain and its context. This entry comes from a study of blood T cell repertoires in COVID-19. Whole-study context: The cDNA or gDNA used as material had been derived from T cells, B-cell-depleted T cells, or PBMCs.

Sequenced by immunoSEQ multiplex PCR; TCRdb stores in-frame clones only, minus some. Of over 250,000 clones in the sample, over 75% were seen once. This CDR3 is 14 amino acids long. Trimming cost V 4 bases and J 3 bases, with 10 bases left between them. Germline CDR1 MNHEY, CDR2 SVGEGT. The chain has TRBV6-2 or TRBV6-3 and TRBJ1-5; no firm D call. Sequences were obtained from peripheral blood. The sequence derives from a human donor in a cohort sampled during active COVID-19. CDR3 loop: CASSLGGNNQPQHF. The CDR3 DNA is TGTGCCAGCAGTTTAGGAGGGAACAATCAGCCCCAGCATTTT.